Presented here are 26 T cell receptor beta chains from one specimen sequenced in a study of shared clonotypes between healthy human individuals. Data came from immunoSEQ multiplex PCR; TCRdb stores just in-frame clones and leaves some out. The sample includes around 1,900,000 clones, around 93% of them seen just once. Naive CD8 cells lacked CD45RO and underwent positive selection for CCR7, leaving out terminally differentiated effector memory CD45RA+ cells. The sample was naive CD8+ T cells from PBMCs. The receptors here all came from a young man in good health. Some clones in this sample may be carry-over from other donors' samples.

The rearrangement links TRBV7-2 to TRBJ1-1; no clear D. Trimming stripped 3 bases from V and 7 bases from J, with 9 bases between. The CDR3 runs 12 residues. Germline-derived CDR1 and CDR2 are SGHTA and FQGNSA. CDR3 residues: CASSFLEFEAFF. The CDR3 coding sequence is TGTGCCAGCAGCTTTCTAGAGTTTGAAGCTTTCTTT.

The chain joins TRBV27 to TRBJ2-4; TRBD2 might be the D (5 bases). The germline V gene has CDR1 MNHEY and CDR2 SMNVEV (reference sequence). Trimming took 1 base from V and 8 from J, leaving 12 bases between them. The CDR3 is 14 amino acids. The CDR3 DNA is TGTGCCAGCAGTTTATTCTCGGGGATCGACATTCAGTACTTC. It yields the protein CASSLFSGIDIQYF.

The chain combines TRBV28 with TRBJ2-1, with D uncertain. The CDR3 has 14 residues. Germline CDR1 is MDHEN and CDR2 is SYDVKM. V shed 3 bases and J shed 9 bases, with 15 bases lying between them. The CDR3 protein is CASSLKWVGGEQFF. In DNA form, the CDR3 reads TGTGCCAGCAGTTTGAAGTGGGTCGGTGGTGAGCAGTTCTTC.

This chain links TRBV6-4 with TRBJ2-3; D possibly matches TRBD1 or TRBD2 (5 bases each). Germline values: CDR1 MRHNA, CDR2 SNTAGT. CDR3 length: 13 amino acids. V gave up 3 bases and J gave up 4 bases, with 8 bases separating them. The CDR3 DNA reads as TGTGCCAGCAGTGAAAGGGGACCAGATACGCAGTATTTT. Translated: CASSERGPDTQYF.

The J gene is TRBJ1-5, the V gene TRBV5-6; TRBD1 might be the D (5 bases). CDR1 SGHDT and CDR2 YYEEEE come from the germline V gene. The CDR3 contains 13 residues. Trimming removed 8 bases at V and 7 bases at J, with 16 bases between. Here the CDR3 DNA reads TGTGCCAGTACATGGGGCTCCGGGCAGCCCCAGCATTTT. Translated, it gives CASTWGSGQPQHF.

This clone came up once. The J gene is TRBJ2-1, the V gene TRBV7-6; 11 bases agree with TRBD2. J was trimmed by 8 bases and V by 1 base; bases with no gene match: 7. Germline CDR1 and CDR2: SGHVS and FNYEAQ. The CDR3 sequence is 16 residues long. The CDR3: CASSLEATSGTDEQFF. CDR3 coding DNA: TGTGCCAGCAGCTTAGAGGCGACTAGCGGGACCGATGAGCAGTTCTTC.

This sequence joins TRBV18 and TRBJ2-7; a weak D match, TRBD2 (6 bases). V gave up 0 bases and J gave up 3 bases, with 18 bases separating them. The CDR3 has 17 residues. Germline V gene data show CDR1 as KGHSH and CDR2 as LQKENI. CDR3 amino acids: CASSPPDSGINYYEQYF. Here the CDR3 DNA reads TGTGCCAGCTCACCACCCGATAGCGGCATCAACTACTACGAGCAGTACTTC.

The table lists this clone with a count of one. The rearrangement links TRBV27 to TRBJ2-6, with 8 bases aligning to TRBD1. Germline V gene sequence: CDR1 MNHEY, CDR2 SMNVEV (reference sequence). There are 17 residues in the CDR3. Trimming cost V 5 bases and J 4 bases; bases outside gene matches: 10. In nucleotides, the CDR3 is TGTGCCAGCAGTCCTCGACAGGGGATGGTGGGGGCCAACGTCCTGACTTTC. Protein sequence: CASSPRQGMVGANVLTF.

The CDR3 region has the DNA TGCAGTGCTAGAGCCCCACACGAGCAGTACTTC. It encodes CSARAPHEQYF. The V and J genes are TRBV20-1 and TRBJ2-7; D is unclear. The germline V gene has CDR1 DFQATT and CDR2 SNEGSKA (reference sequence). The CDR3 is made up of 11 amino acids. V lost 1 base and J lost 5, with 6 bases in between.

The chain carries TRBV19 and TRBJ1-3, with D unclear. Trimming removed 1 base from V and 0 bases from J, with 10 bases in between. This CDR3 has 16 amino acids. The germline gives CDR1 LNHDA, CDR2 SQIVND (reference sequence). CDR3 coding DNA: TGTGCCAGTAGTATAGCCCCACTGTACTCTGGAAACACCATATATTTT. Translated, it gives CASSIAPLYSGNTIYF.

As for this clone: Additional DNA sequences in this sample encode the identical CDR3. The V gene is TRBV9, the J gene TRBJ1-1, with D unclear. CDR3 length equals 14 residues. Germline V lookup: CDR1 SGDLS, CDR2 YYNGEE. Trimming took off 0 bases at V and 4 bases at J, with 10 bases between the two ends. CDR3 amino acids: CASSVAPGSTEAFF. CDR3 sequence (DNA): TGTGCCAGCAGCGTAGCTCCGGGGTCCACTGAAGCTTTCTTT.

The chain uses TRBV6-1 and TRBJ2-1, with TRBD2 as a possible D gene (6 bases). CDR3 length: 17 residues. Trimming cost V 1 base and J 3 bases, with 16 bases left between them. Germline values: CDR1 MNHNS, CDR2 SASEGT. The DNA of the CDR3 is TGTGCCAGCAGTGAAGACTTGAGGAGGGCCGTCTACAATGAGCAGTTCTTC. Encoded protein: CASSEDLRRAVYNEQFF.

This clone was observed once. Other nucleotide sequences from this sample produce the same CDR3. V gene TRBV7-8 combines with J gene TRBJ2-7, with D uncertain. In germline, CDR1 is SGHVS, CDR2 FQNEAQ. Trimming removed 5 bases at V and 2 bases at J, with 7 bases between. This CDR3 contains 12 residues. This chain's CDR3 is CASSPSTYEQYF. CDR3 nucleotide sequence: TGTGCCAGCAGCCCCTCTACCTACGAGCAGTACTTC. The full variable domain, rest sourced from reference TRBV7-8 and TRBJ2-7, is GAGVSQSPRYKVAKRGQDVALRCDPISGHVSLFWYQQALGQGPEFLTYFQNEAQLDKSGLPSDRFFAERPEGSVSTLKIQRTQQEDSAVYLCASSPSTYEQYFGPGTRLTVT.

The rearrangement joins TRBV6-1 to TRBJ2-3; 7 bases agree with TRBD1. Trimming at V came to 3 bases and at J to 3 bases, leaving 12 bases not matched to a gene. Germline-derived CDR1 and CDR2 are MNHNS and SASEGT. The CDR3 sequence is 17 residues long. The CDR3 sequence: CASSELQGDALTDTQYF. The CDR3 region has the DNA TGTGCCAGCAGTGAGCTTCAGGGGGACGCTCTGACAGATACGCAGTATTTT.

V gene TRBV14 combines with J gene TRBJ2-7, with a possible D match to TRBD2 (6 bases). The CDR3 is 14 amino acids. V was shortened by 3 bases and J by 3 bases, with 12 bases between the two germline ends. The V gene's germline CDR1 is SGHDN and CDR2 FVKESK. CDR3 nucleotide sequence: TGTGCCAGCAGCCACGATGCGGGATTCTACGAGCAGTACTTC. Its translation: CASSHDAGFYEQYF.

The count of this clone is one. This chain links TRBV19 with TRBJ1-3; 8 positions agree with TRBD1. Germline assignment: CDR1 LNHDA and CDR2 SQIVND (reference sequence). The CDR3 covers 17 residues. V shed 2 bases and J 2 bases; nucleotides not matched to a gene: 8. CDR3 region: CASSIFVGQGTGNTIYF. In DNA form, the CDR3 reads TGTGCCAGTAGTATATTCGTCGGACAGGGAACTGGAAACACCATATATTTT.

A remark on this clone: The sample carries other DNA sequences with the same CDR3. The V call is TRBV27, the J call TRBJ2-1, with unresolved D. The CDR3 length is 13 residues. The V end was cut by 5 bases, the J end by 3 bases, with 8 bases between. In germline, CDR1 is MNHEY, CDR2 SMNVEV (reference sequence). The CDR3 protein is CASSGRVYNEQFF. The CDR3 DNA reads TGTGCCAGCAGTGGCCGGGTCTACAATGAGCAGTTCTTC.

The chain links TRBV10-2 to TRBJ2-5; TRBD2 agrees at 11 bases. V was clipped by 6 bases and J by 8 bases; unmatched bases: 11. The CDR3 totals 15 residues. Per germline, CDR1 WSHSY and CDR2 SAAADI. The chain's CDR3 is CASSHLAGGRDTQYF. The CDR3 DNA is TGCGCCAGCAGCCACTTAGCGGGGGGGAGGGACACCCAGTACTTC.

The rearrangement uses TRBV5-5 and TRBJ1-1, with D tentatively TRBD1 (6 bases). Per the germline V gene, CDR1 is SGHKS and CDR2 is YYEKEE (reference sequence). V lost 2 bases and J 4 bases, leaving 12 bases between the germline ends. The CDR3 is 14 amino acids. DNA for the CDR3: TGTGCCAGCAGCTTTAATCAGGGGCGCACTGAAGCTTTCTTT. Translating gives CASSFNQGRTEAFF.

The J gene is TRBJ2-2, the V gene TRBV5-6; 8 bases line up with TRBD1. The trim removed 5 bases at V and 6 bases at J, leaving 6 bases unmatched. The CDR3 covers 14 residues. Germline V gene lookup returns CDR1 SGHDT and CDR2 YYEEEE. The CDR3 DNA follows: TGTGCCAGCAGACCAGGGGGCGGATCCGGGGAGCTGTTTTTT. Protein product: CASRPGGGSGELFF.

This sequence joins TRBV7-9 and TRBJ1-4, with D possibly TRBD1 on 6 matching bases. V gave up 6 bases and J gave up 3 bases, with 20 bases separating them. The CDR3 is 17 residues long. CDR1 SEHNR and CDR2 FQNEAQ come from the germline V gene (reference sequence). The CDR3 coding sequence is TGTGCCAGCAGTTCAACAGGGACCCTTGGAGCTAATGAAAAACTGTTTTTT. Its translation is CASSSTGTLGANEKLFF.

The V and J genes are TRBV27 and TRBJ1-4; D gene uncertain. Germline values: CDR1 MNHEY, CDR2 SMNVEV (reference sequence). Trimming pared 5 bases from V and 0 bases from J, leaving 13 bases between. There are 16 residues in the CDR3. This CDR3 is CASSDDPGATNEKLFF. For the CDR3, the DNA is TGTGCCAGCAGTGACGATCCGGGAGCAACTAATGAAAAACTGTTTTTT.

The chain joins TRBV5-1 to TRBJ1-1, with D uncertain. Deletions cut 4 bases from V and 4 bases from J, with 8 bases between. The CDR3 sequence is 12 residues long. Germline CDR1 and CDR2: SGHRS and YFSETQ. The CDR3 DNA follows: TGCGCCAGCAGCCAGGTTGGCACTGAAGCTTTCTTT. Amino acids: CASSQVGTEAFF. The full variable domain, completed using reference TRBV5-1 and TRBJ1-1, is KAGVTQTPRYLIKTRGQQVTLSCSPISGHRSVSWYQQTPGQGLQFLFEYFSETQRNKGNFPGRFSGRQFSNSRSEMNVSTLELGDSALYLCASSQVGTEAFFGQGTRLTVV.

This clone was detected only a few times. This rearrangement joins TRBV19 to TRBJ2-1, with 12 bases identical to TRBD2. The junction had 6 bases not matched to a gene; V was cut back by 6 bases and J by 9 bases. Per germline, CDR1 LNHDA and CDR2 SQIVND (reference sequence). The CDR3 spans 14 residues. For the CDR3, the DNA is TGTGCCAGTAGACTAGCGGGAGGCTGGGGTGAGCAGTTCTTC. As protein: CASRLAGGWGEQFF.

The chain has TRBV11-2 and TRBJ2-7; TRBD2 aligns across 8 bases. Looked up from germline, CDR1 is SGHAT and CDR2 is FQNNGV. V lost 3 bases and J lost 2; bases outside the gene matches: 12. This CDR3 has 17 amino acids. The CDR3 coding sequence is TGTGCCAGCAGCTTCAACCCTAGCGGGTGGGAGACCTACGAGCAGTACTTC. Translated: CASSFNPSGWETYEQYF.

The rearrangement links TRBV19 to TRBJ2-1; 9 bases fit TRBD2. The V gene's germline CDR1 is LNHDA and CDR2 SQIVND (reference sequence). The CDR3 has 16 residues. The V segment lost 5 bases and the J segment 2 bases; nucleotides outside the gene matches: 7. CDR3 nucleotide sequence: TGTGCCAGTAGTCTGGTAGCGGGAGTTACCTACAATGAGCAGTTCTTC. It translates to CASSLVAGVTYNEQFF. Full variable domain (outside the CDR3, taken from reference TRBV19 and TRBJ2-1): DGGITQSPKYLFRKEGQNVTLSCEQNLNHDAMYWYRQDPGQGLRLIYYSQIVNDFQKGDIAEGYSVSREKKESFPLTVTSAQKNPTAFYLCASSLVAGVTYNEQFFGPGTRLTVL.